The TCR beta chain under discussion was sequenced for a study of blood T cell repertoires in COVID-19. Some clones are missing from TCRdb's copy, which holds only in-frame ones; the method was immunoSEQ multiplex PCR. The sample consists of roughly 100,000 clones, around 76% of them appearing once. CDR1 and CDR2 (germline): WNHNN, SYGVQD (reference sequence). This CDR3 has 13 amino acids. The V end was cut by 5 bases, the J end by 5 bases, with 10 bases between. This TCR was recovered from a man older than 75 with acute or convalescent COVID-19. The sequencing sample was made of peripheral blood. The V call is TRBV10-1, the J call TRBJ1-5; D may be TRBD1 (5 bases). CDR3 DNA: TGCGCCAGCAGTAAGGGGATCGATCAGCCCCAGCATTTT. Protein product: CASSKGIDQPQHF.